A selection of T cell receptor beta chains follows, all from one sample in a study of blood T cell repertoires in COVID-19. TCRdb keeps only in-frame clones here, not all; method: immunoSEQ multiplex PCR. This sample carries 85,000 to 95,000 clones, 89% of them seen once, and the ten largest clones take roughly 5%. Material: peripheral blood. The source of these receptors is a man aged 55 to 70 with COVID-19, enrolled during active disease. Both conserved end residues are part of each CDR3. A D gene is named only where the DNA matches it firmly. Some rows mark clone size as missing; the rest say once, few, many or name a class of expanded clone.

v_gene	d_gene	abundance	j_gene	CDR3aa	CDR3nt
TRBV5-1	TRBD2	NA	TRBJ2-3	CASKILAGAPGSTDTQYF	TGCGCCAGCAAGATACTAGCGGGAGCCCCGGGGAGCACAGATACGCAGTATTTT
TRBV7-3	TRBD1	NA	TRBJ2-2	CASSSGQPTGELFF	TGTGCCAGCAGCTCGGGACAGCCCACCGGGGAGCTGTTTTTT
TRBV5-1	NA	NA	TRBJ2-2	CASSSGWTTNTGELFF	TGCGCCAGCAGCTCCGGATGGACTACCAACACCGGGGAGCTGTTTTTT
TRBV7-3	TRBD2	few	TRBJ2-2	CASSLGLASDTGELFF	TGTGCCAGCAGCTTAGGACTAGCCTCCGACACCGGGGAGCTGTTTTTT
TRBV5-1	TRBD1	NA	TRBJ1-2	CASRTGVFLGYGYTF	TGCGCCAGCAGAACAGGGGTTTTCTTGGGGTATGGCTACACCTTC
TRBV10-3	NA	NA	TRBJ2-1	CAISEFPPSADSYNEQFF	TGTGCCATCAGTGAATTCCCCCCCAGCGCCGACTCCTACAATGAGCAGTTCTTC
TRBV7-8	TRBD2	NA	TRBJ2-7	CASSSTSGSYEQYF	TGTGCCAGCAGCTCTACTAGCGGGAGCTACGAGCAGTACTTC
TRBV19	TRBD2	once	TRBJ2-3	CASSVELAGAGTDTQYF	TGTGCCAGTAGTGTGGAATTAGCGGGAGCCGGCACAGATACGCAGTATTTT
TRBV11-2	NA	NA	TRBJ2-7	CASKQGLHSYEQYF	TGTGCCAGCAAACAGGGCCTCCATTCCTACGAGCAGTACTTC
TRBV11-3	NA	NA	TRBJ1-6	CASSAGRNSPLHF	TGTGCCAGCAGCGCAGGGCGTAATTCACCCCTCCACTTT
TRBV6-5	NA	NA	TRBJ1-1	CASSFPGGGSEAFF	TGTGCCAGCAGTTTCCCCGGAGGAGGTTCGGAAGCTTTCTTT
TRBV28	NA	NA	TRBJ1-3	CASSLFQGNTIYF	TGTGCCAGCAGTTTATTTCAGGGGAACACCATATATTTT
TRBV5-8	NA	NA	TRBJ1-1	CASSLDRNTEAFF	TGTGCCAGCAGCTTGGACAGGAACACTGAAGCTTTCTTT
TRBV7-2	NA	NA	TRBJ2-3	CASSLPRLGDTQYF	TGTGCCAGCAGCTTACCCCGACTTGGGGATACGCAGTATTTT
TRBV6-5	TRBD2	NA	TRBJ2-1	CASRYTSADYNEQFF	TGTGCCAGCAGATACACTAGCGCTGACTACAATGAGCAGTTCTTC
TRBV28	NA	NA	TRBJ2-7	CASSLGLALSYEQYF	TGTGCCAGCAGTTTAGGCCTAGCGCTCTCCTACGAGCAGTACTTC
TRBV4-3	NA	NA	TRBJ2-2	CASSQDASGENTGELFF	TGCGCCAGCAGCCAAGATGCCAGCGGAGAGAACACCGGGGAGCTGTTTTTT
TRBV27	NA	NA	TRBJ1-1	CASRPSHLGEGTEAFF	TGTGCCAGCAGACCATCCCATTTGGGGGAGGGGACTGAAGCTTTCTTT
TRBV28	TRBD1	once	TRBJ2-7	CASSLWTGEPYEQYF	TGTGCCAGCAGCCTATGGACAGGGGAACCCTACGAGCAGTACTTC
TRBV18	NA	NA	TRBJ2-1	CASSPGPALSDEQFF	TGTGCCAGCTCACCAGGGCCTGCCCTCTCGGATGAGCAGTTCTTC
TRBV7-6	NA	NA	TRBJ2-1	CASSLALHNEQFF	TGTGCCAGCAGCTTAGCACTCCACAATGAGCAGTTCTTC
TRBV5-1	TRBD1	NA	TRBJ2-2	CASSLVGTGRSGELFF	TGCGCCAGCAGCCTCGTAGGGACAGGGCGATCCGGGGAGCTGTTTTTT
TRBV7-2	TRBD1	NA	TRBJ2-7	CASSEGTGHEQYF	TGTGCCAGCAGCGAGGGGACAGGGCACGAGCAGTACTTC
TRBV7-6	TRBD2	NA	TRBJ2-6	CASSPGGAGANVLTF	TGTGCCAGCAGCCCGGGGGGGGCAGGGGCCAACGTCCTGACTTTC
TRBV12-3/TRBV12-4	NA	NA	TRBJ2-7	CASSLTRDEQYF	TGTGCCAGCAGCCTGACTAGGGACGAGCAGTACTTC
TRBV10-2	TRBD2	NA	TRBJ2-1	CASSDPGLAGDYSYNEQFF	TGCGCCAGCAGTGACCCGGGACTAGCGGGAGATTATTCCTACAATGAGCAGTTCTTC
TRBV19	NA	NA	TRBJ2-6	CASSIAGDGANVLTF	TGTGCCAGTAGTATAGCAGGGGACGGGGCCAACGTCCTGACTTTC
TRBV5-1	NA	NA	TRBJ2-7	CASSSGLPLSPYEQYF	TGCGCCAGCAGCTCGGGACTGCCCCTGAGCCCCTACGAGCAGTACTTC
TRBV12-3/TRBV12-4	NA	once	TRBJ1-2	CASSPRGYGYTF	TGTGCCAGCAGTCCCAGGGGTTACGGCTACACCTTC
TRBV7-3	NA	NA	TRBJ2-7	CASSFTSTSEQYF	TGTGCCAGCAGCTTCACATCCACCAGCGAGCAGTACTTC
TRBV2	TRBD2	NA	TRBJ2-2	CASTLTSVNGELFF	TGTGCCAGCACTTTGACTAGCGTAAACGGGGAGCTGTTTTTT
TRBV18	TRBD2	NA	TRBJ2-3	CASSPPGLATTDTQYF	TGTGCCAGCTCACCCCCGGGACTAGCGACCACAGATACGCAGTATTTT
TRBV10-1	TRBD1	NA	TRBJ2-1	CASSSDRVYNEQFF	TGCGCCAGCAGTTCCGACAGGGTCTACAATGAGCAGTTCTTC
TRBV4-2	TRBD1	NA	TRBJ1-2	CASSQVDRVNYGYTF	TGTGCCAGCAGCCAAGTGGACAGGGTTAACTATGGCTACACCTTC
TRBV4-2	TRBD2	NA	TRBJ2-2	CASSYLAGGNTGELFF	TGTGCCAGCAGCTACCTAGCGGGAGGGAACACCGGGGAGCTGTTTTTT
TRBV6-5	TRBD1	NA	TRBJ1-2	CASSYGDRANYGYTF	TGTGCCAGCAGTTACGGGGACAGGGCGAACTATGGCTACACCTTC
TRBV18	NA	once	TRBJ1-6	CASSPLPGGNSPLHF	TGTGCCAGCTCACCACTTCCAGGAGGAAATTCACCCCTCCACTTT
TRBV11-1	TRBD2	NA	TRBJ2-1	CASSSGLARNVDEQFF	TGTGCCAGCAGCTCGGGACTAGCGCGAAATGTGGATGAGCAGTTCTTC
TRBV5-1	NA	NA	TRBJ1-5	CASSLGRDQPQHF	TGCGCCAGCAGCTTGGGGAGGGATCAGCCCCAGCATTTT
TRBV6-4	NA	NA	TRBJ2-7	CASSRDLGGEQYF	TGTGCCAGCAGTAGAGATTTAGGGGGCGAGCAGTACTTC
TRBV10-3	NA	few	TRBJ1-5	CAITSTEEQPQHF	TGTGCCATCACCTCGACGGAGGAGCAGCCCCAGCATTTT
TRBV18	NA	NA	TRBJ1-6	CASSLTGLGNSPLHF	TGTGCCAGCTCTCTGACTGGACTGGGAAATTCACCCCTCCACTTT
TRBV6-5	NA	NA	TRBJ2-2	CASMAVNTGELFF	TGTGCCAGCATGGCAGTCAACACCGGGGAGCTGTTTTTT
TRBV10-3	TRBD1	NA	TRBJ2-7	CAIRGDRVEQYF	TGTGCCATCAGGGGGGACAGGGTCGAGCAGTACTTC
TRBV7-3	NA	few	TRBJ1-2	CASSFAGEGYTF	TGTGCCAGCAGCTTCGCGGGGGAGGGCTACACCTTC
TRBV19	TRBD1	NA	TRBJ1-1	CATTDRELRSNTEAFF	TGTGCCACCACGGACAGGGAATTGCGTTCGAACACTGAAGCTTTCTTT
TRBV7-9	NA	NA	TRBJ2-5	CASSSGVAPLWETQYF	TGTGCCAGCAGTTCCGGGGTAGCGCCTCTGTGGGAGACCCAGTACTTC
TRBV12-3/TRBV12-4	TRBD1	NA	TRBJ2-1	CASSSLDRGEQFF	TGTGCCAGCAGTTCGCTCGACAGGGGTGAGCAGTTCTTC
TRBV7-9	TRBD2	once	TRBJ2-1	CASSLGGRGYNEQFF	TGTGCCAGCAGCTTGGGCGGGAGAGGATACAATGAGCAGTTCTTC
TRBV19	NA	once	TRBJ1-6	CASTPADSESHNSPLHF	TGTGCCAGTACCCCTGCGGACTCCGAGAGCCATAATTCACCCCTCCACTTT
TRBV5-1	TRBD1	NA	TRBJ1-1	CASSLGVDRTNTEAFF	TGCGCCAGCAGCTTGGGGGTGGACAGGACAAATACTGAAGCTTTCTTT
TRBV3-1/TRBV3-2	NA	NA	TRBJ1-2	CASSQWAAPKIYGYTF	TGTGCCAGCAGCCAATGGGCCGCCCCTAAGATCTATGGCTACACCTTC
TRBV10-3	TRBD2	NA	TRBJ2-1	CAISAGTSKGLGSYNEQFF	TGTGCCATCAGTGCGGGGACTAGCAAGGGACTTGGCTCCTACAATGAGCAGTTCTTC
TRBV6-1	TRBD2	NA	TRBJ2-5	CASSEGSSGGWGTQYF	TGTGCCAGCAGTGAGGGGTCTAGCGGGGGCTGGGGGACCCAGTACTTC
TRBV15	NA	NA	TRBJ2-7	CATSRDNKRVFYEQYF	TGTGCCACCAGCAGAGATAATAAGCGGGTGTTCTACGAGCAGTACTTC
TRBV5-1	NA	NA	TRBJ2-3	CASSSGGTTDTQYF	TGCGCCAGCAGCTCCGGGGGTACGACAGATACGCAGTATTTT
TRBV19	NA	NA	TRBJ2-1	CASTVGVSYNEQFF	TGTGCCAGTACCGTCGGGGTTTCCTACAATGAGCAGTTCTTC
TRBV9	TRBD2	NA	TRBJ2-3	CASSEAGDPVGTDTQYF	TGTGCCAGCAGCGAGGCGGGGGACCCCGTAGGAACAGATACGCAGTATTTT
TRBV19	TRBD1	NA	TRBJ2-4	CASSNRDRGDIQYF	TGTGCCAGTAGTAACCGGGACAGGGGGGACATTCAGTACTTC